This entry lists 28 T cell receptor beta chains sequenced from one sample in a study of siplizumab effects on memory and regulatory T cells. This table comes from immunoSEQ multiplex PCR, and its TCRdb copy is limited to in-frame clones, with some not included. The sample consists of 85,000 to 90,000 clones, 85% to 90% of them appearing once. The material sequenced was CD4+ T cells sorted from blood. All receptors come from a human donor in good health.

The genes are TRBV6-5 and TRBJ2-5, with TRBD1 identical over 8 bases. Trimming cost V 0 bases and J 5 bases; bases outside gene matches: 5. CDR3 size: 15 residues. The germline CDR1 and CDR2 sequences are MNHEY and SVGAGI. The CDR3 nucleotides are TGTGCCAGCAGTTACTCGGTCAGGGGGCTTGAGACCCAGTACTTC. Protein sequence: CASSYSVRGLETQYF.

V is TRBV7-9 and J is TRBJ2-2, with D possibly TRBD1 on 5 matching bases. The ends were cut back, 2 bases at V and 6 bases at J, with 10 bases in the middle. This CDR3 has 14 residues. The germline CDR1 and CDR2 sequences are SEHNR and FQNEAQ (reference sequence). CDR3: CASSLLRVAGELFF. The CDR3 nucleotides are TGTGCCAGCAGCTTACTCAGGGTGGCCGGGGAGCTGTTTTTT.

The chain recombines TRBV19 with TRBJ1-2; tentative D call: TRBD1 (5 bases). With 8 bases removed from V and 4 bases from J, the gap between germline ends came to 11 bases. The CDR3 length is 12 residues. Germline loops: CDR1 LNHDA, CDR2 SQIVND (reference sequence). In DNA, the CDR3 is TGTGCCAGTGAGGGACGGCCCTATGGCTACACCTTC. Its translation is CASEGRPYGYTF.

DNA for the CDR3: TGTGCCAGCAGTTTCCCTAGCGGGAGATCTGCAGATACGCAGTATTTT. Amino acids: CASSFPSGRSADTQYF. This sequence joins TRBV28 and TRBJ2-3, with 10 positions matching TRBD2. Germline values: CDR1 MDHEN, CDR2 SYDVKM. This CDR3 has 16 amino acids. The ends lost 3 bases at V and 4 bases at J; junction bases unmatched: 7.

The chain links TRBV12-5 to TRBJ1-3; 7 bases align to TRBD1. After removal of 6 bases from V and 6 bases from J, the junction contained 8 bases not matched to a gene. Germline assignment: CDR1 LGHNT and CDR2 FRNRAP. The CDR3 has 14 amino acids. DNA for the CDR3: TGTGCTAGTGGGGAGACAGGGTGGAAAAACACCATATATTTT. Encoded protein: CASGETGWKNTIYF. Complete variable domain (other parts from reference TRBV12-5 and TRBJ1-3): DARVTQTPRHKVTEMGQEVTMRCQPILGHNTVFWYRQTMMQGLELLAYFRNRAPLDDSGMPKDRFSAEMPDATLATLKIQPSEPRDSAVYFCASGETGWKNTIYFGEGSWLTVV.

The chain has TRBV2 and TRBJ2-3, with 12 bases identical to TRBD1. Trimming at V came to 2 bases and at J to 2 bases, leaving 11 bases not matched to a gene. The CDR3 is made up of 19 amino acids. The V gene's germline CDR1 is SNHLY and CDR2 FYNNEI. CDR3 amino acids: CASSEQGQGAWSSTDTQYF. The DNA for the CDR3 is TGTGCCAGCAGTGAACAGGGACAGGGGGCATGGAGTTCCACAGATACGCAGTATTTT. The whole variable domain, remainder taken from reference TRBV2 and TRBJ2-3, is EPEVTQTPSHQVTQMGQEVILRCVPISNHLYFYWYRQILGQKVEFLVSFYNNEISEKSEIFDDQFSVERPDGSNFTLKIRSTKLEDSAMYFCASSEQGQGAWSSTDTQYFGPGTRLTVL.

The V gene is TRBV5-4, the J gene TRBJ2-3; TRBD2 aligns across 12 bases. The CDR3 sequence is 17 residues long. Per germline, CDR1 SGHNT and CDR2 YYREEE (reference sequence). V lost 4 bases and J lost 0; bases outside the gene matches: 6. Here the CDR3 reads CASSPGGTSGSTDTQYF. CDR3 DNA sequence: TGTGCCAGCAGCCCGGGGGGGACTAGCGGGAGCACAGATACGCAGTATTTT.

The chain couples TRBV7-2 to TRBJ2-1; no definite D call. The CDR3 has 15 amino acids. Germline V gene lookup returns CDR1 SGHTA and CDR2 FQGNSA. The ends were cut back, 1 base at V and 0 bases at J, with 7 bases in the middle. This CDR3 reads CASSLVDSSYNEQFF. CDR3 in DNA: TGTGCCAGCAGCTTAGTCGATAGCTCCTACAATGAGCAGTTCTTC. The whole variable domain, filled in from reference TRBV7-2 and TRBJ2-1, reads GAGVSQSPSNKVTEKGKDVELRCDPISGHTALYWYRQSLGQGLEFLIYFQGNSAPDKSGLPSDRFSAERTGGSVSTLTIQRTQQEDSAVYLCASSLVDSSYNEQFFGPGTRLTVL.

In its sample, this clone was seen once. This rearrangement joins TRBV5-4 to TRBJ1-2, with TRBD1 matching over 7 bases. This CDR3 comprises 16 residues. CDR1 and CDR2 (germline): SGHNT, YYREEE (reference sequence). The trim removed 4 bases at V and 7 bases at J, leaving 16 bases unmatched. CDR3 DNA: TGTGCCAGCAGCCTGGGGGCTCCTAGGGGGCGCCCTGGCTACACCTTC. Translating it yields CASSLGAPRGRPGYTF.

This chain joins TRBV27 and TRBJ2-5; 7 nucleotides match TRBD1. The CDR3 runs to 14 residues. Germline lookup yields CDR1 MNHEY and CDR2 SMNVEV (reference sequence). Unmatched junction bases numbered 7, after V lost 1 base and J lost 8 bases. In nucleotides, the CDR3 is TGTGCCAGCAGTTTATGGGGACAGTTTGGTACCCAGTACTTC. Translation gives CASSLWGQFGTQYF.

This sequence joins TRBV4-1 and TRBJ2-4; the match to TRBD2 covers 10 bases. V shed 3 bases and J 3 bases; nucleotides not matched to a gene: 8. The CDR3 length is 17 residues. Germline assignment: CDR1 MGHRA and CDR2 YSYEKL. In DNA form, the CDR3 reads TGCGCCAGCAGCCACGTCAGCGGGAGGGATCTCAAAAACATTCAGTACTTC. Its translation: CASSHVSGRDLKNIQYF.

The rearrangement links TRBV27 to TRBJ2-7, with 7 bases lining up with TRBD1. The CDR3 totals 14 residues. The junction had 9 bases not matched to a gene; V was cut back by 7 bases and J by 3 bases. Germline CDR1 MNHEY, CDR2 SMNVEV (reference sequence). The CDR3 nucleotides are TGTGCCAGCAACCCGGATAGGGGGCACTACGAGCAGTACTTC. It specifies CASNPDRGHYEQYF.

This chain uses TRBV6-6 with TRBJ2-1; tentative D call: TRBD2 (6 bases). The CDR3 sequence is 15 residues long. V was clipped by 2 bases and J by 5 bases, with 13 bases between them. CDR1 is MNHNY and CDR2 is SVGAGI in the germline V gene (reference sequence). CDR3 nucleotide sequence: TGTGCCAGCAGTTACGCCCGGGAGAGAAACAATGAGCAGTTCTTC. This encodes CASSYARERNNEQFF.

The chain has TRBV5-1 and TRBJ2-7; 12 bases are a match to TRBD2. This CDR3 spans 15 amino acids. The V gene's germline CDR1 is SGHRS and CDR2 YFSETQ. J gave up 5 bases and V 5 bases, and 8 bases lay outside the gene matches. The CDR3: CASRYLAGGPHEQYF. The CDR3 DNA is TGCGCCAGCAGATACCTAGCGGGAGGGCCACACGAGCAGTACTTC.

CDR3 amino acids: CASIQDRGLPKAFF. In nucleotides, the CDR3 is TGTGCCAGCATCCAGGACAGGGGGCTCCCCAAAGCTTTCTTT. The chain uses TRBV11-3 and TRBJ1-1; TRBD1 aligns across 11 bases. The V gene end was trimmed by 7 bases and the J gene end by 9 bases; junction bases not matched to a gene: 10. CDR3 size: 14 residues. Germline V gene lookup returns CDR1 SGHNT and CDR2 YENEEA.

The chain joins TRBV4-1 to TRBJ2-7; the D is unclear. Trimming removed 0 bases at V and 5 bases at J, with 14 bases between. The CDR3 runs 15 residues. Per germline, CDR1 MGHRA and CDR2 YSYEKL. The CDR3 DNA sequence: TGCGCCAGCAGCCAAGAAGGCCCTGGCCCCGACGAGCAGTACTTC. As protein: CASSQEGPGPDEQYF.

This clone has a single count. V and J are TRBV30 and TRBJ2-7, with no clear D. Germline values: CDR1 GTSNPN, CDR2 SVGIG (reference sequence). The CDR3 covers 12 residues. The V and J ends lost 5 bases and 0 bases respectively, with 8 bases between them. CDR3 coding DNA: TGTGCCTGGGGGCGGAACTCCTACGAGCAGTACTTC. It encodes CAWGRNSYEQYF.

The V call is TRBV7-8, the J call TRBJ2-1, with TRBD1 as a possible D gene (6 bases). CDR1 is SGHVS, CDR2 FQNEAQ, per germline. With 7 bases removed from V and 4 bases from J, the gap between germline ends came to 23 bases. This CDR3 has 17 residues. CDR3 coding DNA: TGTGCCAGCACACCTAGAGGGACACAACCGGAGTACAATGAGCAGTTCTTC. It specifies CASTPRGTQPEYNEQFF. Full variable domain (rest looked up from reference TRBV7-8 and TRBJ2-1): GAGVSQSPRYKVAKRGQDVALRCDPISGHVSLFWYQQALGQGPEFLTYFQNEAQLDKSGLPSDRFFAERPEGSVSTLKIQRTQQEDSAVYLCASTPRGTQPEYNEQFFGPGTRLTVL.

V gene TRBV19 combines with J gene TRBJ2-1, with D possibly matching TRBD2 (5 bases). With 1 base removed from V and 4 bases from J, the gap between germline ends came to 8 bases. Germline V gene data show CDR1 as LNHDA and CDR2 as SQIVND (reference sequence). The CDR3 is 14 amino acids. CDR3 DNA: TGTGCCAGTAGTATAGGTAGGGAGTACAATGAGCAGTTCTTC. Translation: CASSIGREYNEQFF.

The CDR3 protein is CASSSTGDPSYNEQFF. The CDR3 DNA follows: TGTGCCAGCAGCTCGACAGGGGATCCCTCCTACAATGAGCAGTTCTTC. This rearrangement joins TRBV7-3 to TRBJ2-1; 8 bases align to TRBD1. The CDR3 is made up of 16 amino acids. V trimming: 4 bases; J trimming: 0 bases; junction bases outside the gene matches: 5. Germline CDR1 is SGHTA and CDR2 is FQGTGA.

In the case of this clone: The sample holds other DNA sequences that translate to the same CDR3. The chain carries TRBV18 and TRBJ1-1; D is possibly TRBD1 (5 bases). The length of the CDR3 is 13 residues. V was shortened by 6 bases and J by 3 bases, with 11 bases between the two germline ends. Germline-derived CDR1 and CDR2 are KGHSH and LQKENI. The CDR3 reads CASSPAGDTEAFF. The CDR3 coding sequence is TGTGCCAGCTCCCCCGCGGGGGACACTGAAGCTTTCTTT.

The J gene is TRBJ2-7, the V gene TRBV7-8; 9 bases line up with TRBD2. Trimming at V came to 1 base and at J to 3 bases, leaving 4 bases not matched to a gene. The germline CDR1 and CDR2 sequences are SGHVS and FQNEAQ. The CDR3 runs to 15 residues. CDR3 bases: TGTGCCAGCAGCTTAGACGGCGGGAGGGACTACGAGCAGTACTTC. It codes for CASSLDGGRDYEQYF.

This chain uses TRBV18 with TRBJ1-1, with D possibly TRBD1 on 6 matching bases. V was shortened by 3 bases and J by 8 bases, with 16 bases between the two germline ends. CDR1 is KGHSH, CDR2 LQKENI, per germline. The CDR3 has 14 residues. This chain's CDR3 is CASSPLQGSTEAFF. For the CDR3, the DNA is TGTGCCAGCTCACCCCTACAGGGATCCACCGAAGCTTTCTTT.

The chain recombines TRBV11-1 with TRBJ1-1, with 8 bases matching TRBD1. CDR1 is SGHAT and CDR2 is FQDESV in the germline V gene (reference sequence). The CDR3 consists of 15 residues. The J segment lost 3 bases and the V segment lost 4 bases, leaving 7 bases of the junction unmatched. This CDR3 is CASSSGQGGDTEAFF. CDR3 sequence (DNA): TGTGCCAGCAGCTCCGGACAGGGCGGAGACACTGAAGCTTTCTTT.

The chain joins TRBV11-3 to TRBJ1-2; D may be TRBD1 (5 bases). Deletions cut 1 base from V and 8 bases from J, with 11 bases between. The germline CDR1 and CDR2 sequences are SGHNT and YENEEA. The CDR3 has 13 amino acids. The CDR3 reads CASSLGGLEGYTF. DNA for the CDR3: TGTGCCAGCAGCTTAGGGGGCCTGGAAGGCTACACCTTC.

This chain links TRBV28 with TRBJ2-7; D is possibly TRBD1 (6 bases). The CDR3 consists of 14 residues. V was clipped by 5 bases and J by 5 bases, with 16 bases between them. Germline loops: CDR1 MDHEN, CDR2 SYDVKM. CDR3 nucleotide sequence: TGTGCCAGCAGTCCATGGACAGCGGACCACGAGCAGTACTTC. It is translated as CASSPWTADHEQYF.

The rearrangement uses TRBV5-8 and TRBJ2-6, with 8 positions matching TRBD1. In germline, CDR1 is SGHTS, CDR2 YDEGEE. This CDR3 contains 17 residues. J gave up 0 bases and V 2 bases, and 4 bases lay outside the gene matches. Here the CDR3 reads CASSFAQGVSGANVLTF. For the CDR3, the DNA is TGTGCCAGCAGCTTTGCACAGGGGGTCTCTGGGGCCAACGTCCTGACTTTC.

The gene calls are TRBV20-1 and TRBJ2-3, with D perhaps matching TRBD1 (6 bases). The V end was cut by 4 bases, the J end by 4 bases, with 6 bases between. The germline CDR1 and CDR2 sequences are DFQATT and SNEGSKA (reference sequence). The CDR3 sequence is 11 residues long. The CDR3 bases are TGCAGTGCTACAGGGGCAGATACGCAGTATTTT. Translating gives CSATGADTQYF.